Detailed here is one TCR beta chain. The entry originates in a study of CD8 T cells in Susac syndrome. Per the germline V gene, CDR1 is DFQATT and CDR2 is SNEGSKA (reference sequence). V was clipped by 5 bases and J by 2 bases; unmatched bases: 9. The CDR3 totals 14 residues. Random hexamers were used to reverse transcribe roughly 0.45 to 1 ug of RNA. With immunoSEQ multiplex PCR, TCR beta CDR3 was amplified across 54 Vbeta and 13 Jbeta. One entry per CDR3 protein, called by TCRdb with MiXCR from the immunoSEQ multiplex PCR reads. The sample has some 260,000 distinct CDR3 sequences, 90% to 95% seen once.

This rearrangement joins TRBV20-1 to TRBJ2-7; TRBD2 aligns across 7 bases. The sequenced material came from CD4+ T cells from PBMCs. This receptor was taken from a human donor with multiple sclerosis. The CDR3 here is CSAPRGGLAYEQYF. The CDR3 bases are TGCAGTGCTCCTCGGGGAGGGTTAGCCTACGAGCAGTACTTC.